The clone carrying this T cell receptor beta chain was detected a few times. What it binds is not known. This entry is derived from a study of early T cells in non-severe SARS-CoV-2 infection. Trimming stripped 7 bases from V and 6 bases from J, with 15 bases between. The CDR3 totals 14 residues. Each cDNA molecule carried a unique molecular identifier. Using its own MiXCR run on the 5' RACE reads, TCRdb lists one record per CDR3 protein. The table has roughly 50,000 distinct CDR3 sequences, roughly 9.8% seen once. General study results and limits: Comparison of clonotypes with VDJdb favored anti-spike CD8 responses while missing private and CD4 specificities.

This chain uses TRBV12-3 or TRBV12-4 with TRBJ2-2; no firm D call. The source of this sequence is an adult who was a healthcare worker with PCR-confirmed SARS-CoV-2 infection or an uninfected control (not recorded which). Input material: whole blood. The CDR3 coding sequence is TGTGCCAGCACTTCTCCGGGCCGATCCGGGGAGCTGTTTTTT. It is translated as CASTSPGRSGELFF.